Listed here are 21 T cell receptor beta chains from one sample, sequenced in a study of technical replicates of blood from a handful of donors. Some clones are missing from TCRdb's copy, which holds only in-frame ones; the method was immunoSEQ multiplex PCR. This sample has tens of thousands of clones, with roughly 98% found just once. Sequencing was done on a sample of T cells isolated from PBMCs. Source of these receptors: a human donor in good health.

CDR3 in DNA: TGTGCCAGCAGCAAAATCGACAGGGGATTCACCGGGGAGCTGTTTTTT. The encoded protein is CASSKIDRGFTGELFF. The rearrangement joins TRBV7-9 to TRBJ2-2, with 8 bases aligning to TRBD1. The length of the CDR3 is 16 residues. V dropped 5 bases and J dropped 4; count of bases not matched to a gene: 9. Germline-derived CDR1 and CDR2 are SEHNR and FQNEAQ (reference sequence).

The chain recombines TRBV5-1 with TRBJ2-1, with 10 bases matching TRBD2. This CDR3 spans 18 amino acids. V lost 0 bases, J lost 8 bases, and 14 bases stayed unmatched. Per the germline V gene, CDR1 is SGHRS and CDR2 is YFSETQ. CDR3 sequence: CASSLDGWLAGDIDEQFF. CDR3 in DNA: TGCGCCAGCAGCTTGGATGGTTGGCTAGCGGGAGATATTGATGAGCAGTTCTTC. The variable domain in full, completed from reference TRBV5-1 and TRBJ2-1, reads KAGVTQTPRYLIKTRGQQVTLSCSPISGHRSVSWYQQTPGQGLQFLFEYFSETQRNKGNFPGRFSGRQFSNSRSEMNVSTLELGDSALYLCASSLDGWLAGDIDEQFFGPGTRLTVL.

The CDR3 nucleotides read TGTGCCAGCAGCCTCGGACTAGCGGGAGCCCTAGAGTACTTC. This encodes CASSLGLAGALEYF. The chain recombines TRBV5-4 with TRBJ2-7; TRBD2 matches at 13 bases. This CDR3 has 14 amino acids. V shed 4 bases and J 11 bases; nucleotides not matched to a gene: 9. Per the germline V gene, CDR1 is SGHNT and CDR2 is YYREEE (reference sequence).

This clone was counted once. This sequence joins TRBV6-1 and TRBJ1-3; no reliable D call. CDR3 length: 14 amino acids. CDR1 is MNHNS, CDR2 SASEGT, per germline. V was trimmed by 7 bases and J by 4 bases, leaving 14 bases between them. CDR3 sequence (DNA): TGTGCCAGCAAGGGAGAGATTCTCGGAAACACCATATATTTT. Protein sequence: CASKGEILGNTIYF.

The V call is TRBV7-6, the J call TRBJ2-1; 7 bases line up with TRBD2. This CDR3 comprises 15 residues. From germline, CDR1 is SGHVS and CDR2 FNYEAQ. With V trimmed by 5 bases and J by 5 bases, 9 bases remained unmatched. The CDR3 DNA sequence: TGTGCCAGCAGCAGAGGGGAGGGGACCGACAATGAGCAGTTCTTC. Encoded protein: CASSRGEGTDNEQFF.

The CDR3 DNA reads TGTGCCAGCAGCTTAGTCGCGGGACTCCCCTACGAGCAGTACTTC. Its protein is CASSLVAGLPYEQYF. V usage is TRBV11-2 and J usage is TRBJ2-7; TRBD2 might be the D (6 bases). CDR1 is SGHAT, CDR2 FQNNGV, per germline. CDR3 length: 15 amino acids. Trimming stripped 1 base from V and 2 bases from J, with 12 bases between.

The chain recombines TRBV4-2 with TRBJ2-7; 13 positions match TRBD2. V shed 0 bases and J 3 bases; nucleotides not matched to a gene: 11. The V gene's germline CDR1 is LGHNA and CDR2 YNFKEQ. The CDR3 runs to 19 residues. The CDR3 DNA follows: TGTGCCAGCAGCCAAGACCGCGGGACTAGCGGGAAGGCAAACTACGAGCAGTACTTC. It encodes CASSQDRGTSGKANYEQYF.

The genes are TRBV19 and TRBJ1-1; D is unclear. In germline, CDR1 is LNHDA, CDR2 SQIVND (reference sequence). V was pared by 7 bases and J by 4 bases, with 22 bases between. The CDR3 extends over 16 amino acids. The CDR3, as DNA: TGTGCCAGTACCAACCCGGGTGTAATGTTTGGCACTGAAGCTTTCTTT. Translating it yields CASTNPGVMFGTEAFF.

The chain carries TRBV7-6 and TRBJ2-3; no clear D. The germline gives CDR1 SGHVS, CDR2 FNYEAQ. This CDR3 is built from 16 residues. V lost 3 bases to trimming and J lost 1 base, with 14 bases between them. CDR3 coding DNA: TGTGCCAGCAGCTTCGAGGTCTTGGTGGGCACAGATACGCAGTATTTT. It yields the protein CASSFEVLVGTDTQYF.

This chain joins TRBV2 and TRBJ2-3; TRBD1 might be the D (6 bases). This CDR3 has 14 residues. CDR1 and CDR2 from the germline V gene are SNHLY and FYNNEI. Trimming shortened V by 6 bases and J by 0 bases, and 10 bases separated the two germline ends. The CDR3 loop reads CASRRDTSTDTQYF. The CDR3 nucleotides read TGTGCCAGCAGGAGGGACACGAGCACAGATACGCAGTATTTT.

The chain employs TRBV5-1 and TRBJ2-6; 8 bases are a match to TRBD1. CDR3 length: 17 residues. CDR1 SGHRS and CDR2 YFSETQ come from the germline V gene. V shed 4 bases, J shed 0 bases, and the junction held 6 bases outside the gene matches. CDR3 residues: CASSLTGAPSGANVLTF. The CDR3 DNA reads as TGCGCCAGCAGCCTGACAGGGGCCCCCTCTGGGGCCAACGTCCTGACTTTC.

This chain links TRBV5-8 with TRBJ2-1; no definite D call. Germline assignment: CDR1 SGHTS and CDR2 YDEGEE. This CDR3 has 14 amino acids. V gave up 7 bases and J gave up 6 bases, with 17 bases separating them. The CDR3 region is CASVSVGKSNEQFF. The CDR3 DNA sequence: TGTGCCAGCGTCTCTGTGGGCAAGAGCAATGAGCAGTTCTTC.

The V call is TRBV18, the J call TRBJ1-5; D gene ambiguous. V dropped 3 bases and J dropped 2 bases, with 8 bases sitting between them. Germline-derived CDR1 and CDR2 are KGHSH and LQKENI. This CDR3 has 14 residues. The CDR3 bases are TGTGCCAGCTCACCTGACATCGGCAATCAGCCCCAGCATTTT. It codes for CASSPDIGNQPQHF. Full variable domain (rest looked up from reference TRBV18 and TRBJ1-5): NAGVMQNPRHLVRRRGQEARLRCSPMKGHSHVYWYRQLPEEGLKFMVYLQKENIIDESGMPKERFSAEFPKEGPSILRIQQVVRGDSAAYFCASSPDIGNQPQHFGDGTRLSIL.

This clone was counted once. The chain is built from TRBV10-3 and TRBJ2-1; tentatively, D is TRBD1 (6 bases). The CDR3 length is 14 residues. Germline CDR1 ENHRY, CDR2 SYGVKD. Trimming pared 5 bases from V and 4 bases from J, leaving 12 bases between. CDR3 region: CAISQGLSYNEQFF. Written as DNA, the CDR3 is TGTGCCATCAGTCAGGGGCTTTCTTACAATGAGCAGTTCTTC.

The chain carries TRBV28 and TRBJ2-1; 8 nucleotides match TRBD2. Germline CDR1 is MDHEN and CDR2 is SYDVKM. After removal of 5 bases from V and 6 bases from J, the junction contained 6 bases not matched to a gene. The CDR3 totals 14 residues. In DNA, the CDR3 is TGTGCCAGCAGTCTACTGACTAGCGCCAATGAGCAGTTCTTC. Translation gives CASSLLTSANEQFF.

V is TRBV6-5 and J is TRBJ2-7; D is possibly TRBD2 (5 bases). V lost 0 bases, J lost 2 bases, and 8 bases lay in between. CDR3 length: 14 residues. Germline CDR1 and CDR2: MNHEY and SVGAGI. The CDR3 sequence is CASSYSTGTYEQYF. Written as DNA, the CDR3 is TGTGCCAGCAGTTACTCGACGGGGACCTACGAGCAGTACTTC.

V and J are TRBV27 and TRBJ1-1; D gene unclear. Germline V gives CDR1 MNHEY, CDR2 SMNVEV (reference sequence). Deletions cut 4 bases from V and 6 bases from J, with 12 bases between. This CDR3 spans 13 amino acids. The CDR3 spells CASSSTTLSEAFF. CDR3 DNA: TGTGCCAGCAGTTCCACGACTTTATCTGAAGCTTTCTTT.

This chain joins TRBV6-5 and TRBJ1-5; D is uncertain. Germline assignment: CDR1 MNHEY and CDR2 SVGAGI. This CDR3 contains 13 residues. The ends were cut back, 5 bases at V and 7 bases at J, with 12 bases in the middle. DNA of the CDR3: TGTGCCAGCAGTCCCCTAGGTACGCAGCCCCAGCATTTT. It codes for CASSPLGTQPQHF.

The chain employs TRBV28 and TRBJ1-2; 8 bases match TRBD1. Germline values: CDR1 MDHEN, CDR2 SYDVKM. The CDR3 loop spans 14 amino acids. Unmatched junction bases numbered 7, after V lost 2 bases and J lost 8 bases. The CDR3: CASSLLGQGAGYTF. The CDR3 DNA reads as TGTGCCAGCAGTTTACTAGGGCAGGGGGCGGGCTACACCTTC.

The chain joins TRBV18 to TRBJ2-2; TRBD1 is a possible D gene (7 bases). Trimming removed 2 bases from V and 4 bases from J, with 14 bases in between. There are 16 residues in the CDR3. Germline V gene data show CDR1 as KGHSH and CDR2 as LQKENI. The CDR3 bases are TGTGCCAGCTCACCAAGGAGGGCAGGGGGCACCGGGGAGCTGTTTTTT. It yields the protein CASSPRRAGGTGELFF. Full variable domain (remainder filled in from reference TRBV18 and TRBJ2-2): NAGVMQNPRHLVRRRGQEARLRCSPMKGHSHVYWYRQLPEEGLKFMVYLQKENIIDESGMPKERFSAEFPKEGPSILRIQQVVRGDSAAYFCASSPRRAGGTGELFFGEGSRLTVL.

The V gene is TRBV30, the J gene TRBJ2-2; 7 bases fit TRBD1. The CDR3 runs 13 residues. The germline gives CDR1 GTSNPN, CDR2 SVGIG (reference sequence). With V trimmed by 5 bases and J by 2 bases, 2 bases remained unmatched. DNA of the CDR3: TGTGCCTGGTGGGACAGTAACACCGGGGAGCTGTTTTTT. Its protein is CAWWDSNTGELFF.